This entry is about one T cell receptor (beta chain). Its antigen is unidentified. CDR1 is SGHVS and CDR2 is FQNEAQ in the germline V gene. The length of the CDR3 is 16 residues. The V gene end was trimmed by 0 bases and the J gene end by 4 bases; junction bases not matched to a gene: 2. Included in the TCR beta cDNA libraries were unique molecular identifiers. Input of about 1 to 11 million T cells yielded around 500,000 cDNA molecules. TCRdb recomputed calls from the PCR reads with MiXCR, one row per CDR3 protein. The sample shows 700,000 to 900,000 distinct CDR3 sequences, 46% of them seen only once. This specimen belongs to a study of post-analysis software for immune sequencing data. In the study overall: The patients showed relapsing-remitting, secondary progressive and progressive-relapsing multiple sclerosis courses. The study's findings and limits: When patients were compared with controls, about 5 TRBV segments were more frequent, TRBV5-6, TRBV5-1 and TRBV20-1 among them. Multiple sclerosis was associated with a significant reduction in normalized Chao1 diversity relative to controls. F measure grouped same-batch samples tightly together.

Sequenced input: blood. This chain connects TRBV7-8 to TRBJ1-5, with 11 nucleotides matching TRBD1. This TCR derives from a girl aged 5-17 years with multiple sclerosis. CDR3 nucleotides: TGTGCCAGCAGCTTAGCCGGGACAGGGGGGAATCAGCCCCAGCATTTT. This encodes CASSLAGTGGNQPQHF.